The 21 T cell receptor beta chains reported below all come from one sample, sequenced in a study of cytomegalovirus exposure and HLA in healthy donors. Assay used: immunoSEQ multiplex PCR; TCRdb lists only in-frame clones, some missing. In the table there are about 220,000 clones, almost 90% of which are singletons. Material for sequencing was PBMCs. All receptors derive from a woman younger than 35 in good health and CMV-seronegative.

The V call is TRBV5-1, the J call TRBJ2-1, with a possible D match to TRBD2 (5 bases). V was shortened by 2 bases and J by 4 bases, with 16 bases between the two germline ends. The CDR3 has 16 amino acids. In germline, CDR1 is SGHRS, CDR2 YFSETQ. The CDR3 spells CASSLGRRLGYNEQFF. Here the CDR3 DNA reads TGCGCCAGCAGCTTAGGGCGGAGGCTGGGTTACAATGAGCAGTTCTTC.

V is TRBV4-1 and J is TRBJ2-6; 9 bases match TRBD1. Germline V gene sequence: CDR1 MGHRA, CDR2 YSYEKL. Trimming cost V 6 bases and J 2 bases; bases outside gene matches: 8. The length of the CDR3 is 17 residues. The DNA for the CDR3 is TGCGCCAGCAGACCGGGACAGGGTAGGCCTGGGGCCAACGTCCTGACTTTC. Translated: CASRPGQGRPGANVLTF.

The CDR3 loop is CATSPVGGVVEQYF. CDR3 bases: TGTGCCACCAGCCCCGTCGGGGGAGTTGTCGAGCAGTACTTC. The chain joins TRBV15 to TRBJ2-7, with D perhaps TRBD2 (6 bases). Germline V gene sequence: CDR1 LNHNV, CDR2 YYDKDF (reference sequence). The CDR3 extends over 14 amino acids. The germline V and J ends were trimmed by 5 bases and 6 bases, with 17 bases remaining between them.

This clone was seen a single time. The rearrangement joins TRBV5-1 to TRBJ1-2; 7 nucleotides line up with TRBD1. The CDR3 consists of 15 residues. Germline assignment: CDR1 SGHRS and CDR2 YFSETQ. The trim removed 5 bases at V and 5 bases at J, leaving 12 bases unmatched. CDR3 in DNA: TGCGCCAGCAGACCGCAAGACAGGGAAGTTTATGGCTACACCTTC. The encoded protein is CASRPQDREVYGYTF.

The chain uses TRBV7-2 and TRBJ2-7; perhaps TRBD2 as D (5 bases). The CDR3 has 12 amino acids. V was trimmed by 5 bases and J by 6 bases, leaving 11 bases between them. Germline V CDR1 and CDR2: SGHTA, FQGNSA. CDR3 coding DNA: TGTGCCAGCAGCCCCCCACGGGGCGAGCAGTACTTC. Protein product: CASSPPRGEQYF.

This clone showed up just a few times. The chain uses TRBV10-2 and TRBJ1-1; D ambiguous. V shed 7 bases and J shed 6 bases, with 9 bases lying between them. The CDR3 has 11 residues. CDR1 and CDR2 (germline): WSHSY, SAAADI. CDR3 sequence: CASKSGPEAFF. CDR3 sequence (DNA): TGCGCCAGCAAGTCAGGTCCTGAAGCTTTCTTT.

V and J are TRBV7-9 and TRBJ1-2, with a possible D match to TRBD1 (6 bases). Germline V gives CDR1 SEHNR, CDR2 FQNEAQ (reference sequence). The CDR3 consists of 12 residues. The V end lost 3 bases, the J end lost 8 bases, and 10 bases lay between the germline ends. As DNA, the CDR3 is TGTGCCAGCAGCTTCCAGGACAGAGGCTACACCTTC. This translates into CASSFQDRGYTF.

This chain joins TRBV29-1 and TRBJ2-1; 9 bases fit TRBD1. Germline lookup yields CDR1 SQVTM and CDR2 ANQGSEA. The V segment lost 3 bases and the J segment 0 bases; nucleotides outside the gene matches: 3. CDR3 size: 15 residues. CDR3 in DNA: TGCAGCGTTGAGGGGACAGGGCGCTCCTACAATGAGCAGTTCTTC. This sequence encodes CSVEGTGRSYNEQFF.

This clone has only one observation. V gene TRBV27 combines with J gene TRBJ2-3; 13 bases are shared with TRBD2. The CDR3 loop spans 16 amino acids. Germline V gene data show CDR1 as MNHEY and CDR2 as SMNVEV (reference sequence). V was pared by 3 bases and J by 6 bases, with 6 bases of the junction left unmatched. The CDR3 sequence is CASSLELAGGRDTQYF. In DNA form, the CDR3 reads TGTGCCAGCAGTTTGGAACTAGCGGGAGGGCGGGATACGCAGTATTTT.

The chain carries TRBV5-1 and TRBJ1-1, with 8 bases matching TRBD1. Per germline, CDR1 SGHRS and CDR2 YFSETQ. J was trimmed by 3 bases and V by 4 bases; bases with no gene match: 11. CDR3 length: 16 residues. The CDR3: CASSRDRGPRDTEAFF. The CDR3 nucleotides read TGCGCCAGCAGCCGAGACAGGGGTCCTAGGGACACTGAAGCTTTCTTT.

V gene TRBV27 combines with J gene TRBJ1-2; D not resolved. Germline values: CDR1 MNHEY, CDR2 SMNVEV (reference sequence). This CDR3 comprises 13 residues. V was cut by 7 bases and J by 4 bases, with 13 bases left in between. The CDR3: CASTGGNGYGYTF. For the CDR3, the DNA is TGTGCCAGCACGGGAGGGAACGGCTATGGCTACACCTTC.

This clone has a count of ten or more. V is TRBV30 and J is TRBJ1-2; perhaps TRBD1 as D (5 bases). The CDR3 is 15 amino acids. The ends were cut back, 7 bases at V and 5 bases at J, with 23 bases in the middle. Germline V gene data show CDR1 as GTSNPN and CDR2 as SVGIG (reference sequence). The CDR3 DNA sequence: TGTGCCTTGCTGGCCGGGACTAAAAAGGGTTATGGCTACACCTTC. This translates into CALLAGTKKGYGYTF.

This clone was seen just once. The chain couples TRBV7-7 to TRBJ2-7; 8 bases map to TRBD1. The CDR3 loop spans 14 amino acids. CDR1 is SSHAT and CDR2 is FNYEAQ in the germline V gene (reference sequence). The CDR3 DNA sequence: TGTGCTAGTCCACCACATGACAGGGGCTACGAGCAGTACTTC. As protein: CASPPHDRGYEQYF.

This sequence joins TRBV4-3 and TRBJ2-1; 13 nucleotides match TRBD2. The CDR3 length is 16 residues. V lost 3 bases, J lost 4 bases, and 3 bases stayed unmatched. CDR1 is LGHNA and CDR2 is YSLEER in the germline V gene. CDR3 sequence (DNA): TGCGCCAGCAGCCAGGAGACTAGCGGGGGGTACAATGAGCAGTTCTTC. Its protein product is CASSQETSGGYNEQFF.

This chain connects TRBV5-5 to TRBJ1-5, with 7 positions matching TRBD1. Per germline, CDR1 SGHKS and CDR2 YYEKEE (reference sequence). The trim removed 4 bases at V and 7 bases at J, leaving 8 bases unmatched. The length of the CDR3 is 14 residues. CDR3: CASSKQGRDQPQHF. The CDR3 DNA reads TGTGCCAGCAGCAAACAGGGGCGAGACCAGCCCCAGCATTTT. The full variable domain, rest sourced from reference TRBV5-5 and TRBJ1-5, is DAGVTQSPTHLIKTRGQQVTLRCSPISGHKSVSWYQQVLGQGPQFIFQYYEKEERGRGNFPDRFSARQFPNYSSELNVNALLLGDSALYLCASSKQGRDQPQHFGDGTRLSIL.

The chain has TRBV13 and TRBJ2-2, with D perhaps matching TRBD1 (6 bases). CDR1 and CDR2 from the germline V gene are PRHDT and FYEKMQ (reference sequence). The length of the CDR3 is 16 residues. Deletions cut 5 bases from V and 0 bases from J, with 13 bases between. The CDR3 DNA is TGTGCCAGCAGCATCGCGGACAGAGCGAACACCGGGGAGCTGTTTTTT. Its translation is CASSIADRANTGELFF.

This clone was seen only a few times. The chain joins TRBV5-1 to TRBJ1-1, with 7 bases aligning to TRBD1. The CDR3 extends over 13 amino acids. The V segment lost 8 bases and the J segment 4 bases; nucleotides outside the gene matches: 8. The germline CDR1 and CDR2 sequences are SGHRS and YFSETQ. The DNA of the CDR3 is TGCGCCAGTTCGACAGGGTCGGGCACTGAAGCTTTCTTT. This gives the protein CASSTGSGTEAFF.

The chain employs TRBV2 and TRBJ1-1; tentative D call: TRBD1 (6 bases). Germline CDR1 reads SNHLY; CDR2 reads FYNNEI. V was pared by 8 bases and J by 1 base, with 14 bases between. CDR3 length: 14 residues. CDR3 loop: CASQLDSRNTEAFF. DNA of the CDR3: TGTGCCAGCCAGCTGGACAGTCGGAACACTGAAGCTTTCTTT.

V gene TRBV27 combines with J gene TRBJ2-7; a weak D match, TRBD2 (6 bases). The germline V and J ends were trimmed by 6 bases and 3 bases, with 15 bases remaining between them. Germline V gives CDR1 MNHEY, CDR2 SMNVEV (reference sequence). This CDR3 region has 14 residues. The CDR3 sequence is CASSRRRENYEQYF. The CDR3 nucleotides are TGTGCCAGCAGCAGACGCCGGGAGAACTACGAGCAGTACTTC.

The CDR3 spells CASSSNRELAETQYF. CDR3 DNA sequence: TGCGCCAGCAGCTCAAACAGGGAATTAGCAGAGACCCAGTACTTC. The chain uses TRBV5-1 and TRBJ2-5, with D possibly TRBD1 on 6 matching bases. Looked up from germline, CDR1 is SGHRS and CDR2 is YFSETQ. The V and J ends lost 3 bases and 4 bases respectively, with 16 bases between them. The CDR3 sequence is 15 residues long. Using reference TRBV5-1 and TRBJ2-5 for the parts outside the CDR3, the full variable domain is KAGVTQTPRYLIKTRGQQVTLSCSPISGHRSVSWYQQTPGQGLQFLFEYFSETQRNKGNFPGRFSGRQFSNSRSEMNVSTLELGDSALYLCASSSNRELAETQYFGPGTRLLVL.

The chain recombines TRBV14 with TRBJ2-5; TRBD2 is a possible D gene (6 bases). The CDR3 spans 16 residues. Trimming removed 0 bases from V and 1 base from J, with 12 bases in between. Germline values: CDR1 SGHDN, CDR2 FVKESK. Here the CDR3 reads CASSQDTSLAQETQYF. The DNA for the CDR3 is TGTGCCAGCAGCCAAGATACCTCACTAGCCCAAGAGACCCAGTACTTC.